Detailed here is one T cell receptor (beta chain). How the authors handled the data: Reference gene primer amplification gave estimated nucleated cell counts. Some clones are missing from TCRdb's copy, which holds only in-frame ones; the method was immunoSEQ multiplex PCR. V and J calls plus clone size are reproduced from that table; the DNA served to infer D and trimming. The sample carries approximately 69,000 clones, around 76% recorded once. This entry is derived from a study of blood T cell repertoires in COVID-19. About the study: The United States, Italy and Spain were the sources of the acute and convalescent COVID-19 samples. The cDNA or gDNA used as material had been derived from T cells, B-cell-depleted T cells, or PBMCs.

This TCR was sampled from a woman over 75 with acute or convalescent COVID-19. The material sequenced was peripheral blood.

The chain's CDR3 is CAWTGQGNGNTIYF. The CDR3 coding sequence is TGTGCCTGGACGGGACAGGGGAACGGAAACACCATATATTTT. The chain combines TRBV30 with TRBJ1-3; 10 bases fit TRBD1. The CDR3 sequence is 14 residues long. Germline V lookup: CDR1 GTSNPN, CDR2 SVGIG (reference sequence). Germline trimming cut 4 bases from V and 4 bases from J; bases unmatched to any gene: 4.